This TCR beta chain was recovered during a study of blood T cell repertoires in COVID-19. Study details: COVID-19 samples from acute and convalescent phases originated in the United States, Italy and Spain. From T cells, B-cell-depleted T cells, or PBMCs came the material, which was cDNA or gDNA.

Trimming pared 3 bases from V and 6 bases from J, leaving 15 bases between. This CDR3 has 15 amino acids. Germline V gives CDR1 SEHNR, CDR2 FQNEAQ (reference sequence). Methods used by the authors: Amplification from reference gene primers served as the basis for estimated nucleated cell counts. Measured with immunoSEQ multiplex PCR; TCRdb has only the in-frame clones, and not every one. V, J and clone size were drawn from that table, and D and trimming were deduced from the DNA. Of about 45,000 clones listed, around 79% are singletons. Sequencing was done on a sample of peripheral blood. The TCR sequence derives from a human donor in a cohort sampled during active COVID-19. The chain couples TRBV7-9 to TRBJ2-1, with D possibly matching TRBD2 (7 bases). The chain's CDR3 is CASSFRGARSNEQFF. The CDR3 DNA follows: TGTGCCAGCAGCTTCCGGGGGGCGCGCAGCAATGAGCAGTTCTTC.